This T cell receptor beta chain emerged from a study of T cells after somatic rescue of genetic block. Method: immunoSEQ multiplex PCR; TCRdb's copy keeps in-frame clones and lacks some. The repertoire has just over 14,000 clones, around three quarters of them found once; the top ten carry approximately 15%. The germline CDR1 and CDR2 sequences are SGDLS and YYNGEE. Trimming took 4 bases from V and 1 from J, leaving 12 bases between them. CDR3 length equals 14 residues. Input material: peripheral blood mononuclear cells (PBMCs). This receptor was taken from a boy between 5 and 17 years old. The V call is TRBV9, the J call TRBJ2-7; weak D call: TRBD1 (6 bases). The CDR3 reads CASSPPTGSYEQYF. The CDR3 bases are TGTGCCAGCAGCCCGCCGACAGGTTCCTACGAGCAGTACTTC. The entire variable domain, with the rest obtained from reference TRBV9 and TRBJ2-7, is as follows: DSGVTQTPKHLITATGQRVTLRCSPRSGDLSVYWYQQSLDQGLQFLIQYYNGEERAKGNILERFSAQQFPDLHSELNLSSLELGDSALYFCASSPPTGSYEQYFGPGTRLTVT.